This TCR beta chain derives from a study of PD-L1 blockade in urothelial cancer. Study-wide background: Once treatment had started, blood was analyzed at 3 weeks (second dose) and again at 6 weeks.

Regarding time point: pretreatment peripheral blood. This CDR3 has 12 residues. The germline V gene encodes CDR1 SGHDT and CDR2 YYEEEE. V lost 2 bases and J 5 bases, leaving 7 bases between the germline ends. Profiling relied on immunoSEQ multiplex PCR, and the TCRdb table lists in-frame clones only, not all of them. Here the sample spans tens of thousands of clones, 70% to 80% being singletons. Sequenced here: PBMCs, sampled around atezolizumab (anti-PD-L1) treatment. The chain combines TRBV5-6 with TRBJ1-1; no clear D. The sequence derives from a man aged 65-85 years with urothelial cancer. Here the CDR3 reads CASSFSGTEAFF. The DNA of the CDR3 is TGTGCCAGCAGCTTCTCGGGAACTGAAGCTTTCTTT.